A selection of T cell receptor beta chains follows, all from one sample in a study of T cells in Graves' hyperthyroidism and ophthalmopathy. MiXCR, applied by TCRdb to the multiplex PCR reads, yields one record per CDR3 protein. The sample lists about 300,000 distinct CDR3 sequences; 20% to 25% were seen once. Specimen: blood. These TCRs come from a man in his forties or fifties with Graves' hyperthyroidism that later progressed to Graves' ophthalmopathy. Both conserved end residues are part of each CDR3. The order of the fields is CDR3 DNA, CDR3 protein, D gene, J gene, clone size, V gene. A D gene is named only where the DNA matches it firmly. Clone size is not always given. Where it is, it says once, few, many or a class for expanded clones.

CDR3 DNA: TGCAGCCTACAGGGGGCGCGTAATTCACCCCTCCACTTT; CDR3 protein: CSLQGARNSPLHF; D gene: TRBD1; J gene: TRBJ1-6; clone size: .; V gene: TRBV20-1
CDR3 DNA: TGTGCCAGCAGTTACGTAGGGGTCGGGGAGACCCAGTACTTC; CDR3 protein: CASSYVGVGETQYF; D gene: .; J gene: TRBJ2-5; clone size: many; V gene: TRBV6-5
CDR3 DNA: TGTGCCACCAGCAGAGGGACGGCGGCGAACACCGGGGAGCTGTTTTTT; CDR3 protein: CATSRGTAANTGELFF; D gene: .; J gene: TRBJ2-2; clone size: .; V gene: TRBV15
CDR3 DNA: TGTGCCAGTAAAAAACTAGCGGGAGGGTCCCCTAACACCGGGGAGCTGTTTTTT; CDR3 protein: CASKKLAGGSPNTGELFF; D gene: TRBD2; J gene: TRBJ2-2; clone size: few; V gene: TRBV19
CDR3 DNA: TGCGCCAGCAGCCAAGGCACTAGCGTCCAAGAGACCCAGTACTTC; CDR3 protein: CASSQGTSVQETQYF; D gene: TRBD2; J gene: TRBJ2-5; clone size: .; V gene: TRBV4-1
CDR3 DNA: TGTGCCAGCAGTTTCGGGGGGGCGCGGACTGAAGCTTTCTTT; CDR3 protein: CASSFGGARTEAFF; D gene: .; J gene: TRBJ1-1; clone size: few; V gene: TRBV12-3/TRBV12-4
CDR3 DNA: TGTGCCAGCAGTACAACGGGACAGGCCTATGGCTACACCTTC; CDR3 protein: CASSTTGQAYGYTF; D gene: TRBD1; J gene: TRBJ1-2; clone size: few; V gene: TRBV12-3/TRBV12-4
CDR3 DNA: TGTGCCAGCAGTTCGACAGGGACAGCCACGAAAAACATTCAGTACTTC; CDR3 protein: CASSSTGTATKNIQYF; D gene: TRBD1; J gene: TRBJ2-4; clone size: .; V gene: TRBV7-9
CDR3 DNA: TGTGCCAGCAGCTACTCCACTAGCGGGGATTCCTACGAGCAGTACTTC; CDR3 protein: CASSYSTSGDSYEQYF; D gene: TRBD2; J gene: TRBJ2-7; clone size: many; V gene: TRBV28
CDR3 DNA: TGTGCCAGCAGCGGAGATTGGGTTGGCTACACCTTC; CDR3 protein: CASSGDWVGYTF; D gene: .; J gene: TRBJ1-2; clone size: many; V gene: TRBV9
CDR3 DNA: TGTGCCAGCAGCGAACCCAGGGGGAACAATCAGCCCCAGCATTTT; CDR3 protein: CASSEPRGNNQPQHF; D gene: TRBD1; J gene: TRBJ1-5; clone size: many; V gene: TRBV28
CDR3 DNA: TGCGCCAGCAGCCGGACAGGTCCGGTGGAAGCTTTCTTT; CDR3 protein: CASSRTGPVEAFF; D gene: TRBD1; J gene: TRBJ1-1; clone size: many; V gene: TRBV5-1
CDR3 DNA: TGTGCCAGCAGCTTACCAACAGGGATGGCGACCCAGTACTTC; CDR3 protein: CASSLPTGMATQYF; D gene: .; J gene: TRBJ2-5; clone size: .; V gene: TRBV11-2
CDR3 DNA: TGTGCCAGCAGTTTTCTGGGGGCAGGTAACACCGGGGAGCTGTTTTTT; CDR3 protein: CASSFLGAGNTGELFF; D gene: .; J gene: TRBJ2-2; clone size: many; V gene: TRBV27
CDR3 DNA: TGTGCCAGCAGTTTCCGAGCGGGAGCTACCTACGAGCAGTACTTC; CDR3 protein: CASSFRAGATYEQYF; D gene: TRBD2; J gene: TRBJ2-7; clone size: many; V gene: TRBV6-2/TRBV6-3
CDR3 DNA: TGTGCCAGCAGCGTCTCCAACACGGCGGAGACCCAGTACTTC; CDR3 protein: CASSVSNTAETQYF; D gene: .; J gene: TRBJ2-5; clone size: many; V gene: TRBV11-1
CDR3 DNA: TGCGCCAGCAGCTTGAGTCCTGACAGGGAGCAGTACTTC; CDR3 protein: CASSLSPDREQYF; D gene: .; J gene: TRBJ2-7; clone size: many; V gene: TRBV5-1
CDR3 DNA: TGCAGCGTTGTACTGAACACTGAAGCTTTCTTT; CDR3 protein: CSVVLNTEAFF; D gene: .; J gene: TRBJ1-1; clone size: many; V gene: TRBV29-1
CDR3 DNA: TGTGCCAGCAGGAACCTGGACAGGGGTTACTACGAGCAGTACTTC; CDR3 protein: CASRNLDRGYYEQYF; D gene: TRBD1; J gene: TRBJ2-7; clone size: .; V gene: TRBV7-9
CDR3 DNA: TGTGCCAGCTCACCAGCGGGAGCTGGGTACGAGCAGTACTTC; CDR3 protein: CASSPAGAGYEQYF; D gene: TRBD2; J gene: TRBJ2-7; clone size: .; V gene: TRBV18
CDR3 DNA: TGTGCCAGCAGCTTTGCCTTCCAAGAGACCCAGTACTTC; CDR3 protein: CASSFAFQETQYF; D gene: .; J gene: TRBJ2-5; clone size: many; V gene: TRBV7-9
CDR3 DNA: TGCGCCAGCAGCTCAGGACAGTCCTATGGCTACACCTTC; CDR3 protein: CASSSGQSYGYTF; D gene: .; J gene: TRBJ1-2; clone size: many; V gene: TRBV5-1
CDR3 DNA: TGCAGCACCGGGACAGGGGTATCGACCGCCTATGGCTACACCTTC; CDR3 protein: CSTGTGVSTAYGYTF; D gene: TRBD1; J gene: TRBJ1-2; clone size: few; V gene: TRBV29-1
CDR3 DNA: TGTGCCAGCAGCACAACCGGAAACACCATATATTTT; CDR3 protein: CASSTTGNTIYF; D gene: .; J gene: TRBJ1-3; clone size: many; V gene: TRBV3-1
CDR3 DNA: TGTGCCAGTGCGGAGACTAGCGGGACGGAGACCCAGTACTTC; CDR3 protein: CASAETSGTETQYF; D gene: TRBD2; J gene: TRBJ2-5; clone size: many; V gene: TRBV19
CDR3 DNA: TGTGCCAGCAGGGGACAGGGGTCCTACGAGCAGTACTTC; CDR3 protein: CASRGQGSYEQYF; D gene: TRBD1; J gene: TRBJ2-7; clone size: many; V gene: TRBV5-1
CDR3 DNA: TGTGCCAGCAGCCGCGTGGGCCAAGAGACCCAGTACTTC; CDR3 protein: CASSRVGQETQYF; D gene: .; J gene: TRBJ2-5; clone size: many; V gene: TRBV7-2
CDR3 DNA: TGTGCCAGCAGTTACAAATTAGCGGGAGCTTCAGATACGCAGTATTTT; CDR3 protein: CASSYKLAGASDTQYF; D gene: TRBD2; J gene: TRBJ2-3; clone size: many; V gene: TRBV6-5
CDR3 DNA: TGTGCCAGCTGGTCCAGCCTCGGGCGGAAGGGACATACTGAAGCTTTCTTT; CDR3 protein: CASWSSLGRKGHTEAFF; D gene: .; J gene: TRBJ1-1; clone size: many; V gene: TRBV11-1
CDR3 DNA: TGTGCCAGCAGTTACTCGGTGGGAGTCAACTACGAGCAGTACTTC; CDR3 protein: CASSYSVGVNYEQYF; D gene: .; J gene: TRBJ2-7; clone size: many; V gene: TRBV6-5
CDR3 DNA: TGTGCCAGCAGCCGGGCTAGAGGACTAATCTCTGGGGCCAACGTCCTGACTTTC; CDR3 protein: CASSRARGLISGANVLTF; D gene: .; J gene: TRBJ2-6; clone size: .; V gene: TRBV11-2
CDR3 DNA: TGTGCCAGCAGTTTATTCGCTGGACAGATCGGCTATGGCTACACCTTC; CDR3 protein: CASSLFAGQIGYGYTF; D gene: .; J gene: TRBJ1-2; clone size: .; V gene: TRBV28
CDR3 DNA: TGTGCCAGCAGCTCGAATCTAGCGGGAGCGAACACCGGGGAGCTGTTTTTT; CDR3 protein: CASSSNLAGANTGELFF; D gene: TRBD2; J gene: TRBJ2-2; clone size: many; V gene: TRBV11-2
CDR3 DNA: TGTGCCAGCAGTGAATGGGGCGGAATCTCCTACGAGCAGTACTTC; CDR3 protein: CASSEWGGISYEQYF; D gene: .; J gene: TRBJ2-7; clone size: many; V gene: TRBV6-1
CDR3 DNA: TGTGCCAGCAGTCCTTCGGGACAGGGATTTAGGAACACTGAAGCTTTCTTT; CDR3 protein: CASSPSGQGFRNTEAFF; D gene: TRBD1; J gene: TRBJ1-1; clone size: many; V gene: TRBV28
CDR3 DNA: TGTGCCAGCAGTCGGGTCCAGAGCTCCTACGAGCAGTACTTC; CDR3 protein: CASSRVQSSYEQYF; D gene: .; J gene: TRBJ2-7; clone size: many; V gene: TRBV6-5
CDR3 DNA: TGCAGTGCTAGAGAAGGGCAGATCAATCAGCCCCAGCATTTT; CDR3 protein: CSAREGQINQPQHF; D gene: .; J gene: TRBJ1-5; clone size: many; V gene: TRBV20-1
CDR3 DNA: TGTGCCAGTAGTGCACCGGGAAGGGAGACCCAGTACTTC; CDR3 protein: CASSAPGRETQYF; D gene: .; J gene: TRBJ2-5; clone size: many; V gene: TRBV19
CDR3 DNA: TGTGCCTGGAGAACCGGGTCCCCGAACACCGGGGAGCTGTTTTTT; CDR3 protein: CAWRTGSPNTGELFF; D gene: .; J gene: TRBJ2-2; clone size: many; V gene: TRBV30
CDR3 DNA: TGTGCCAGCAGCTTAGTAGTTGGGGGGTACCAAGAGACCCAGTACTTC; CDR3 protein: CASSLVVGGYQETQYF; D gene: .; J gene: TRBJ2-5; clone size: many; V gene: TRBV7-2
CDR3 DNA: TGTGCCAGCAGTCTCTCCGGGACAGGGGTCTTTGGCTACACCTTC; CDR3 protein: CASSLSGTGVFGYTF; D gene: TRBD1; J gene: TRBJ1-2; clone size: .; V gene: TRBV27
CDR3 DNA: TGTGCCGCGCAGGCGGGGGCGCTTGCCGAAGCTTTCTTT; CDR3 protein: CAAQAGALAEAFF; D gene: .; J gene: TRBJ1-1; clone size: many; V gene: TRBV24-1
CDR3 DNA: TGTGCCACCAGCAGAGGGGACGTTTCAATGAACACTGAAGCTTTCTTT; CDR3 protein: CATSRGDVSMNTEAFF; D gene: .; J gene: TRBJ1-1; clone size: .; V gene: TRBV15